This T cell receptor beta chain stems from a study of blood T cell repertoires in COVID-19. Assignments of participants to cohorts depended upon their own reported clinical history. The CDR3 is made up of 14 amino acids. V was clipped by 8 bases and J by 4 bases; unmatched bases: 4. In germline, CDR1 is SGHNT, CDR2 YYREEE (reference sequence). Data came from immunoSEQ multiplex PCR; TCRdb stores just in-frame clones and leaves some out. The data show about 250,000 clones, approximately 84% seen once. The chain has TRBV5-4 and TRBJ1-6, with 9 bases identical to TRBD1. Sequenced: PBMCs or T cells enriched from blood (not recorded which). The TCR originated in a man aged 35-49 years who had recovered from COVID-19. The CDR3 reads CASGQGRYNSPLHF. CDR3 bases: TGTGCCAGTGGACAGGGGAGGTATAATTCACCCCTCCACTTT.